A single sample gave rise to the 21 T cell receptor beta chains below, sequenced in a study of blood T cell repertoires in COVID-19. Profiled with immunoSEQ multiplex PCR; TCRdb holds only in-frame clones, not every one. The table shows roughly 99,000 clones, with about 80% occurring only once. Sequencing was done on a sample of peripheral blood. The receptors stem from a man aged 65 to 85 with acute or convalescent COVID-19.

The CDR3 DNA is TGTGCCAGCAGCGGGCAGGGTTTGAACACCGGGGAGCTGTTTTTT. Translated: CASSGQGLNTGELFF. V gene TRBV5-5 combines with J gene TRBJ2-2, with D perhaps matching TRBD1 (5 bases). V gave up 4 bases and J gave up 1 base, with 11 bases separating them. In germline, CDR1 is SGHKS, CDR2 YYEKEE (reference sequence). This CDR3 contains 15 residues.

V gene TRBV6-1 combines with J gene TRBJ2-5, with a possible D match to TRBD1 (6 bases). The CDR3 is made up of 18 amino acids. Trimming pared 2 bases from V and 2 bases from J, leaving 21 bases between. Germline loops: CDR1 MNHNS, CDR2 SASEGT. The CDR3 region has the DNA TGTGCCAGCAGTGAATTAGAAGGGCCGGACAGTTTTCAAGAGACCCAGTACTTC. This codes for CASSELEGPDSFQETQYF.

The chain has TRBV6-5 and TRBJ1-5; the D is unclear. Germline CDR1 reads MNHEY; CDR2 reads SVGAGI. The CDR3 loop spans 14 amino acids. V was cut by 6 bases and J by 0 bases, with 9 bases left in between. CDR3 sequence: CASSYDNSNQPQHF. DNA of the CDR3: TGTGCCAGCAGCTATGATAATAGCAATCAGCCCCAGCATTTT.

The chain combines TRBV18 with TRBJ2-7, with 8 bases fitting TRBD2. The CDR3 is made up of 14 amino acids. Germline values: CDR1 KGHSH, CDR2 LQKENI. Trimming took 1 base from V and 5 from J; bases not matched to a gene: 4. In DNA form, the CDR3 reads TGTGCCAGCTCACCACGAGCGGGGGTAGACGAGCAGTACTTC. Translated: CASSPRAGVDEQYF.

CDR3 amino acids: CATEGDQETQYF. The CDR3 nucleotides are TGTGCCACCGAGGGGGACCAAGAGACCCAGTACTTC. The rearrangement joins TRBV10-3 to TRBJ2-5; D perhaps matches TRBD1 (6 bases). Trimming took off 10 bases at V and 0 bases at J, with 9 bases between the two ends. CDR3 length: 12 residues. Germline assignment: CDR1 ENHRY and CDR2 SYGVKD.

This clone occurred a few times. This rearrangement joins TRBV6-6 to TRBJ2-7; 8 positions match TRBD1. The junction had 3 bases not matched to a gene; V was cut back by 6 bases and J by 5 bases. Germline CDR1 and CDR2: MNHNY and SVGAGI (reference sequence). The CDR3 spans 12 residues. The chain's CDR3 is CASSGQGHEQYF. The CDR3 DNA is TGTGCCAGCAGCGGACAGGGCCACGAGCAGTACTTC.

V usage is TRBV6-2 or TRBV6-3 and J usage is TRBJ2-1; TRBD2 aligns across 13 bases. This CDR3 has 20 residues. V lost 6 bases to trimming and J lost 0 bases; unmatched junction nucleotides: 14. Germline assignment: CDR1 MNHEY and CDR2 SVGEGT. The CDR3 sequence is CASSSISTSGGLHSYNEQFF. CDR3 sequence (DNA): TGTGCCAGCAGCTCCATTTCGACTAGCGGGGGGCTTCACTCCTACAATGAGCAGTTCTTC.

This chain uses TRBV27 with TRBJ2-1; the match to TRBD1 covers 9 bases. Trimming removed 8 bases from V and 3 bases from J; junction bases left unmatched: 5. In germline, CDR1 is MNHEY, CDR2 SMNVEV (reference sequence). This CDR3 has 14 residues. The CDR3 region is CASRGTGIYNEQFF. The DNA of the CDR3 is TGTGCCAGCCGGGGGACAGGGATCTACAATGAGCAGTTCTTC.

The chain links TRBV25-1 to TRBJ2-3, with D possibly matching TRBD2 (6 bases). The germline gives CDR1 MGHDK, CDR2 SYGVNS. The CDR3 runs 13 residues. The V gene lost 8 bases and the J gene lost 2 bases, with 11 bases spanning the gap. The CDR3 sequence: CASGGLDTDTQYF. CDR3 DNA sequence: TGTGCCAGCGGGGGACTCGACACAGATACGCAGTATTTT.

In DNA, the CDR3 is TGTGCCACCAAATTTTCACCGGACACTGAAGCTTTCTTT. Its translation is CATKFSPDTEAFF. V gene TRBV12-3 or TRBV12-4 combines with J gene TRBJ1-1; D not resolved. The CDR3 spans 13 residues. V was trimmed by 10 bases and J by 3 bases, leaving 15 bases between them.

The chain has TRBV12-3 or TRBV12-4 and TRBJ2-2, with unresolved D. V shed 7 bases and J shed 1 base, with 4 bases lying between them. The CDR3 length is 12 residues. CDR3 protein: CASTLNTGELFF. The CDR3 DNA follows: TGTGCCAGCACCCTGAACACCGGGGAGCTGTTTTTT.

This sequence joins TRBV19 and TRBJ1-2, with 12 bases lining up with TRBD1. Germline CDR1 and CDR2: LNHDA and SQIVND (reference sequence). The CDR3 is 16 residues long. The trim removed 4 bases at V and 7 bases at J, leaving 10 bases unmatched. The DNA for the CDR3 is TGTGCCAGTAGTACCAATCGGGACAGGGGGCTGCGTGGCTACACCTTC. It codes for CASSTNRDRGLRGYTF.

V is TRBV4-1 and J is TRBJ1-2, with 7 bases fitting TRBD1. Germline-derived CDR1 and CDR2 are MGHRA and YSYEKL. This CDR3 is 16 amino acids long. Germline trimming cut 0 bases from V and 2 bases from J; bases unmatched to any gene: 6. The CDR3 region is CASSQDAGTANYGYTF. The CDR3 coding sequence is TGCGCCAGCAGCCAAGATGCAGGGACAGCAAACTATGGCTACACCTTC.

The rearrangement uses TRBV14 and TRBJ1-1, with D possibly TRBD1 on 6 matching bases. The germline V and J ends were trimmed by 5 bases and 3 bases, with 10 bases remaining between them. Per the germline V gene, CDR1 is SGHDN and CDR2 is FVKESK. This CDR3 spans 13 amino acids. In nucleotides, the CDR3 is TGTGCCAGCAGCAAAGGGACATACACTGAAGCTTTCTTT. Protein sequence: CASSKGTYTEAFF.

The V and J genes are TRBV20-1 and TRBJ1-1; D call uncertain. The CDR3 length is 11 residues. V shed 2 bases and J shed 8 bases, with 9 bases lying between them. CDR1 is DFQATT, CDR2 SNEGSKA, per germline (reference sequence). CDR3 sequence reads: CSARYGQEAFF. CDR3 DNA: TGCAGTGCTAGATATGGGCAGGAAGCTTTCTTT.

This clone was seen only a few times. This chain links TRBV19 with TRBJ2-3, with D possibly matching TRBD1 (8 bases). Germline CDR1 LNHDA, CDR2 SQIVND (reference sequence). Between the trimmed V and J ends, which lost 9 bases and 4 bases, there was a span of 20 bases. The CDR3 covers 15 residues. CDR3 nucleotides: TGTGCCAGCCAAGAACAGGGGGGGTGGGCAGATACGCAGTATTTT. It yields the protein CASQEQGGWADTQYF.

The chain uses TRBV7-8 and TRBJ1-2; D may be TRBD1 (6 bases). Per germline, CDR1 SGHVS and CDR2 FQNEAQ. CDR3 length equals 14 residues. Between the trimmed V and J ends, which lost 3 bases and 6 bases, there was a span of 14 bases. The CDR3 bases are TGTGCCAGCAGCTTTCGACAGGACTCGGATGGCTACACCTTC. This sequence encodes CASSFRQDSDGYTF. Using reference TRBV7-8 and TRBJ1-2 for the parts outside the CDR3, the full variable domain is GAGVSQSPRYKVAKRGQDVALRCDPISGHVSLFWYQQALGQGPEFLTYFQNEAQLDKSGLPSDRFFAERPEGSVSTLKIQRTQQEDSAVYLCASSFRQDSDGYTFGSGTRLTVV.

The V call is TRBV5-1, the J call TRBJ1-6, with 12 nucleotides matching TRBD1. The CDR3 consists of 16 residues. CDR1 SGHRS and CDR2 YFSETQ come from the germline V gene. V gave up 0 bases and J gave up 6 bases; unmatched junction bases: 1. CDR3: CASSLGGQGANSPLHF. The CDR3 coding sequence is TGCGCCAGCAGCTTGGGGGGACAGGGGGCTAATTCACCCCTCCACTTT.

V usage is TRBV9 and J usage is TRBJ1-6; no reliable D call. CDR1 is SGDLS, CDR2 YYNGEE, per germline. The ends were cut back, 4 bases at V and 6 bases at J, with 8 bases in the middle. CDR3 length equals 13 residues. The CDR3 nucleotides read TGTGCCAGCAGCCAGCGTGGTAATTCACCCCTCCACTTT. The encoded protein is CASSQRGNSPLHF.

This clone was counted between two and nine times. The CDR3 nucleotides read TGTGCCAGCAGTTACCCAGGGGGACGGAATCAGCCCCAGCATTTT. As protein: CASSYPGGRNQPQHF. The rearrangement links TRBV6-2 or TRBV6-3 to TRBJ1-5; 7 bases are shared with TRBD1. Looked up from germline, CDR1 is MNHEY and CDR2 is SVGEGT. The CDR3 runs 15 residues. The ends lost 2 bases at V and 4 bases at J; junction bases unmatched: 5.

The rearrangement links TRBV9 to TRBJ2-1, with 7 bases that match TRBD2. The V gene end was trimmed by 1 base and the J gene end by 5 bases; junction bases not matched to a gene: 12. CDR1 SGDLS and CDR2 YYNGEE come from the germline V gene. This CDR3 contains 17 residues. The CDR3 region is CASSVLGGRGANNEQFF. The DNA for the CDR3 is TGTGCCAGCAGCGTACTGGGAGGGCGGGGAGCCAACAATGAGCAGTTCTTC.